Below, 4 T cell receptor beta chains from the same sample are listed, as sequenced in a study of regulatory T cells in long-lasting Graves disease. Time point reported: newly diagnosed GD, antithyroid drugs for less than 3 months. PBMC RNA was the source of the TCR library. In building TCR beta libraries, iRepertoire HTBI primers were used together with Arm-PCR of CDR3 regions. Each CDR3 protein is one row after TCRdb ran MiXCR on the multiplex PCR reads. This table holds about 220,000 distinct CDR3 sequences, approximately 19% found once. The data also belong to a second study, concerning T cells in Graves' hyperthyroidism and ophthalmopathy.

Specimen: peripheral blood mononuclear cells (PBMCs), collected at new diagnosis, from a patient treated with antithyroid drugs. The receptors were gathered from a woman in her twenties or thirties with Graves disease.

This clonotype was counted at least ten times. V usage is TRBV19 and J usage is TRBJ2-5; 8 nucleotides line up with TRBD1. Germline CDR1 and CDR2: LNHDA and SQIVND (reference sequence). The V and J ends lost 9 bases and 5 bases, in that order; junction bases with no gene match: 14. The CDR3 is made up of 15 amino acids. The CDR3 reads CASRRQGRLMETQYF. CDR3 nucleotide sequence: TGTGCCAGCCGACGACAGGGGCGGCTAATGGAGACCCAGTACTTC. Full variable domain (outside the CDR3, taken from reference TRBV19 and TRBJ2-5): DGGITQSPKYLFRKEGQNVTLSCEQNLNHDAMYWYRQDPGQGLRLIYYSQIVNDFQKGDIAEGYSVSREKKESFPLTVTSAQKNPTAFYLCASRRQGRLMETQYFGPGTRLLVL.

This clonotype occurred many times. The chain joins TRBV6-1 to TRBJ1-1; D perhaps matches TRBD1 (6 bases). Trimming pared 6 bases from V and 1 base from J, leaving 15 bases between. This CDR3 is built from 15 residues. Germline CDR1 MNHNS, CDR2 SASEGT. CDR3 in DNA: TGTGCCAGCAGCCGAACCGACAGGAGGAACACTGAAGCTTTCTTT. Amino acid sequence: CASSRTDRRNTEAFF.

This clonotype was counted ten times or more. CDR3 DNA sequence: TGTGCCAGCAGTGAATCGATACGGACAGGCTATGGATACGAGCAGTACTTC. Protein: CASSESIRTGYGYEQYF. The rearrangement links TRBV6-1 to TRBJ2-7; 7 nucleotides line up with TRBD1. Germline values: CDR1 MNHNS, CDR2 SASEGT. The CDR3 is 17 residues long. J gave up 4 bases and V 2 bases, and 14 bases lay outside the gene matches.

This clonotype was seen many times. This rearrangement joins TRBV15 to TRBJ1-6; D may be TRBD1 (5 bases). This CDR3 contains 14 residues. Trimming pared 3 bases from V and 7 bases from J, leaving 10 bases between. The V gene's germline CDR1 is LNHNV and CDR2 YYDKDF (reference sequence). CDR3 nucleotide sequence: TGTGCCACCAGCAGGGACCCAGGGAATTCACCCCTCCACTTT. Its protein product is CATSRDPGNSPLHF.